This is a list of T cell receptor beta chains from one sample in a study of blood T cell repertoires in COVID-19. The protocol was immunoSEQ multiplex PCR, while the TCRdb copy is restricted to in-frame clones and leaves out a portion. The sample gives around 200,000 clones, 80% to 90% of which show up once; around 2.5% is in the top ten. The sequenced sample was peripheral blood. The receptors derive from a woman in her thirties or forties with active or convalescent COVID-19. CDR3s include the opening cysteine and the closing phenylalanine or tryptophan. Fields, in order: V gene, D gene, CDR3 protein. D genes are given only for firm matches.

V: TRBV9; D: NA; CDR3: CASSVGGQDETQYF
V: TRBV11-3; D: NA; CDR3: CASSLNRANEAFF
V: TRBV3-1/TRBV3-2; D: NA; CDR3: CASSQAWPYEQYF
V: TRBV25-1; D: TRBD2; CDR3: CASSDSGGDTQYF
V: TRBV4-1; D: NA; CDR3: CASSQAYEKLFF
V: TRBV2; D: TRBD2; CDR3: CASSENLAGSDTQYF
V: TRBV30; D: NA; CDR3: CAWKFGVVLFF
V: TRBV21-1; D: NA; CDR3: CASSNPRRARAYNEQFF
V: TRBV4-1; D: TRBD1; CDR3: CASSPDRGYEQYF
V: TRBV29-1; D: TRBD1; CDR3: CSVGSTGVNTEAFF
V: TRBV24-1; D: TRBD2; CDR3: CATSEGLVGIQYF
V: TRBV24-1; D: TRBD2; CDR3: CATRETGTSTDTQYF
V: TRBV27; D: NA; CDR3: CASSLSPASNTIYF
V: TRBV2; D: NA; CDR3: CASSYDTSEKLFF
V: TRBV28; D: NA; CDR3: CASRGGGNTGELFF
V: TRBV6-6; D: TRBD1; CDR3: CASSPSPGQTNTGELFF
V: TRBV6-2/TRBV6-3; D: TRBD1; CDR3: CASSYSLGGYQPQHF
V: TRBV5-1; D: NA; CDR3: CASRTVGPGELFF
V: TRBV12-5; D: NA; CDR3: CASGPTGFNSPLHF
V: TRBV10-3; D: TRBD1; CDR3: CAIRGTGLSTDTQYF
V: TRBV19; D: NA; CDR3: CASRDGTRQYF
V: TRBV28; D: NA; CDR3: CASSSAGRGKTDTQYF
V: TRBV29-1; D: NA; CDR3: CSARDTEAFF
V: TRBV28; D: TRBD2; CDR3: CASSSPGLAGTDTQYF
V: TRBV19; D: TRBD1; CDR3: CASSGKPGTGGSPLHF
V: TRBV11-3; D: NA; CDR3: CASSRRLDSSGANVLTF
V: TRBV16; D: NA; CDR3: CASSQSRGTEAFF
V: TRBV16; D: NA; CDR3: CASSQSAGPYSGNTIYF
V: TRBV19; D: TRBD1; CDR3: CASSSQGAPYEQYF
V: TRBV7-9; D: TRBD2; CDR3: CASSTDGRDTQYF
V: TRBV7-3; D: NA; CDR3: CASSMGASSYNEQFF
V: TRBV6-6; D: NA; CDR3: CASSRQLSRRSNEQFF
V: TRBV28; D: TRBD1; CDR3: CASSLLDRATYEQYF
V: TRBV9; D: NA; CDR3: CASSVAPASLAGTEAFF
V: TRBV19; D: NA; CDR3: CASSIGPHSNQPQHF
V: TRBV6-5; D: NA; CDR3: CASMLLSAGEQFF
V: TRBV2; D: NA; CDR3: CASSETREGNTEAFF
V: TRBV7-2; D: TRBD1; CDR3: CASSLEGQGQYNSPLHF
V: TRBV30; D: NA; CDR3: CAWTLQGGQETQYF
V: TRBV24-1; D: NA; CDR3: CATSDYRDTDTQYF
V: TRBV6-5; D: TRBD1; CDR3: CASRRQGRETQYF
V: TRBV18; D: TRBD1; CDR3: CASSLTRQGQETQYF
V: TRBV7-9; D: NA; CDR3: CASSLVVGHSTDTQYF
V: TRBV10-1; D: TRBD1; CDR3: CASLGQGNQETQYF